A selection of T cell receptor beta chains follows, all from one sample in a study of regulatory T cells in long-lasting Graves disease. Via MiXCR, TCRdb re-called the multiplex PCR reads, giving one row per CDR3 protein. The table shows 400,000 or so distinct CDR3 sequences, with about a quarter occurring only once. Sequencing was performed on peripheral blood mononuclear cells (PBMCs), taken when the disease was refractory, from a patient treated with antithyroid drugs. These receptors were collected from a female donor with Graves disease. Both conserved end residues are part of each CDR3. The D gene is left open where the match is weak. Not every row has a clone size; where given, it reads once, few, many or a size class.

TRBV10-3	TRBD1	17	TRBJ1-2	few	TGTGCCACTAAGCAAACCGGGACAGCGGCGGGTAACTATGGCTACACCTTC	CATKQTGTAAGNYGYTF
TRBV18	-	14	TRBJ2-5	-	TGTGCCAGCACACGTGGGGGAGTCGGAGAGACCCAGTACTTC	CASTRGGVGETQYF
TRBV29-1	TRBD1	17	TRBJ2-1	-	TGCAGCGTTGACATTATGTCCGGGACAGGGTCCTACAATGAGCAGTTCTTC	CSVDIMSGTGSYNEQFF
TRBV28	TRBD2	13	TRBJ2-1	-	TGTGCCAGCAGTTTACTAGCGGGAGCTGAGCAGTTCTTC	CASSLLAGAEQFF
TRBV20-1	-	13	TRBJ2-2	-	TGCAGTGCGCTAGTTCGGGGCACCGGGGAGCTGTTTTTT	CSALVRGTGELFF
TRBV28	-	12	TRBJ2-2	-	TGTGCCAGCACGGTCTCCACCGGGGAGCTGTTTTTT	CASTVSTGELFF
TRBV10-3	-	13	TRBJ2-5	-	TGTGCCATCAGTTCCTCAGGGGTAGAGACCCAGTACTTC	CAISSSGVETQYF
TRBV28	-	15	TRBJ2-7	-	TGTGCCAGCACCCCCGGGGGCACAGTCTCCTACGAGCAGTACTTC	CASTPGGTVSYEQYF
TRBV2	TRBD2	14	TRBJ2-5	few	TGTGCCAGCAGCCCGGGGACTAGAAAAGAGACCCAGTACTTC	CASSPGTRKETQYF
TRBV5-1	TRBD1	17	TRBJ2-7	-	TGCGCCAGCAGCTTGGGTCCCGGGACAGGGATCTCCTACGAGCAGTACTTC	CASSLGPGTGISYEQYF
TRBV7-6	TRBD1	19	TRBJ2-7	few	TGTGCCAGCAGCTTTCCCGGACAGGGTCCTCAGGTCAGGTCCGACGAGCAGTACTTC	CASSFPGQGPQVRSDEQYF
TRBV3-1	-	15	TRBJ2-2	-	TGTGCCAGCAGCCAAGAAGGTAGAGTGACCGGGGAGCTGTTTTTT	CASSQEGRVTGELFF
TRBV28	-	15	TRBJ1-6	many	TGTGCCAGCAGTTTCATAAGCTCCTATAATTCACCCCTCCACTTT	CASSFISSYNSPLHF
TRBV6-2/TRBV6-3	-	15	TRBJ2-4	-	TGTGCCAGCAGAATTTACAGGTTGGGGGGTAATTTTCAGTACTTC	CASRIYRLGGNFQYF
TRBV28	-	16	TRBJ2-7	few	TGTGCCAGCAGCTCAGCCTTAAGGCAGGGAGGAGGGGAGCAGTACTTC	CASSSALRQGGGEQYF
TRBV28	-	14	TRBJ1-2	many	TGTGCCAGCAGTGTCAGGAGGGGGAACTATGGCTACACCTTC	CASSVRRGNYGYTF
TRBV2	-	12	TRBJ2-7	few	TGTGCCAGCAGTGAAGGTTTGTTCCAGCCAAACTTC	CASSEGLFQPNF